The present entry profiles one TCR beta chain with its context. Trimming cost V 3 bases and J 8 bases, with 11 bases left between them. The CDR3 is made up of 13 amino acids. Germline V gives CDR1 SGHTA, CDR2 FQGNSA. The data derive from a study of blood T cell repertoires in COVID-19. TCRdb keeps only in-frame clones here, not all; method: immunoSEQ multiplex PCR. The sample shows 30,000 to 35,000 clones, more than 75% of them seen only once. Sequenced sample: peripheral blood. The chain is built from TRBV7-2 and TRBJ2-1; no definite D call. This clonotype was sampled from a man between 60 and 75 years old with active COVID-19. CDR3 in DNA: TGTGCCAGCAGCTTTTCTAGAGACCATGAGCAGTTCTTC. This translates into CASSFSRDHEQFF.